This TCR beta chain was retrieved from a study of CXCR3-negative and CXCR3-positive naive CD8 T cells. The authors gated naive CD8+ T cells as CD45RO-CCR7+CD27+CD95-. The CDR3 sequence is 14 residues long. The germline V gene encodes CDR1 LNHDA and CDR2 SQIVND (reference sequence). Overall study results and limits: Naive cells positive for CXCR3 carried more hydrophobic TRB CDR3s than CXCR3-negative ones. Both naive subsets carried similar amounts of surface CD5, so TCR strength was inferred from TRB CDR3 properties. TRBV-TRBJ usage was similar across naive CXCR3 subsets but distinct in memory cells. Both naive subsets had comparably high diversity; memory CD8+ cells much lower.

The TRB cDNA libraries were prepared by 5' RACE with UMI labels. TCRdb re-called the 5' RACE reads and gives one entry per CDR3 protein, without DNA. The table for this sample gives around 160,000 distinct CDR3 sequences. About this clonotype itself: Its antigen is unknown.

The source of this sequence is a human donor in good health. Some clones in this sample may be carry-over from other donors' samples. The chain is built from TRBV19 and TRBJ2-7; TCRdb designates TRBD1, a call that cannot be tested without DNA. The sequencing sample was made of naive CXCR3+ CD8+ T cells from blood. Subset noted: CD45RO-CCR7+CD27+CD95- naive CD8+ T cells expressing CXCR3 (TNR3+). Here the CDR3 reads CASSPGQGIYEQYF.